Following are 23 T cell receptor beta chains from one sample sequenced in a study. TCRdb re-analysed the RT-PCR reads in MiXCR, keeping a single row per CDR3 protein. The sample holds approximately 4,200 distinct CDR3 sequences, about a third seen once. The specimen sequenced was memory CD4+ T cells from salivary gland. These receptors originate from a female donor with primary Sjogren's syndrome.

The rearrangement uses TRBV20-1 and TRBJ1-5; D is uncertain. This CDR3 has 20 residues. Deletions cut 5 bases from V and 1 base from J, with 30 bases between. The germline CDR1 and CDR2 sequences are DFQATT and SNEGSKA (reference sequence). This chain's CDR3 is CSAPETGIDTRGRSNQPQHF. The CDR3 DNA sequence: TGCAGTGCTCCAGAGACCGGGATAGATACGCGGGGAAGAAGCAATCAGCCCCAGCATTTT.

This clonotype is classed as medium-sized (0.01 to 0.1%). This rearrangement joins TRBV6-5 to TRBJ2-2; D is perhaps TRBD1 (5 bases). V shed 0 bases and J shed 5 bases, with 16 bases lying between them. The CDR3 contains 17 residues. The V gene's germline CDR1 is MNHEY and CDR2 SVGAGI. The CDR3 loop reads CASSYSRTRPTTGELFF. CDR3 DNA sequence: TGTGCCAGCAGTTACTCACGGACACGTCCTACGACCGGGGAGCTGTTTTTT.

This clonotype is labeled as medium-sized. The gene calls are TRBV20-1 and TRBJ1-5; no reliable D call. V lost 5 bases, J lost 0 bases, and 11 bases lay in between. The CDR3 loop spans 14 amino acids. CDR1 is DFQATT and CDR2 is SNEGSKA in the germline V gene (reference sequence). The chain's CDR3 is CSASRAYSNQPQHF. The CDR3 DNA reads TGCAGTGCTTCCCGGGCCTATAGCAATCAGCCCCAGCATTTT.

This clonotype has more than one count but fewer than ten. The chain couples TRBV5-1 to TRBJ2-7; TRBD1 or TRBD2 may be the D gene (5 bases each). This CDR3 spans 15 amino acids. In germline, CDR1 is SGHRS, CDR2 YFSETQ. Deletions cut 4 bases from V and 0 bases from J, with 14 bases between. CDR3 protein: CASSPRGTGSYEQYF. The CDR3 DNA is TGCGCCAGCAGCCCACGAGGGACGGGCTCCTACGAGCAGTACTTC.

The gene calls are TRBV7-6 and TRBJ2-3; D is uncertain. CDR3 length: 16 residues. Germline CDR1 is SGHVS and CDR2 is FNYEAQ. The ends were cut back, 3 bases at V and 12 bases at J, with 25 bases in the middle. CDR3 DNA: TGTGCCAGCAGCTTCTGGTCGGTAGGCGGCCAAGAGACCCAGTATTTT. It specifies CASSFWSVGGQETQYF. Based on the CDR3 plus reference TRBV7-6 and TRBJ2-3, the full variable domain is GAGVSQSPRYKVTKRGQDVALRCDPISGHVSLYWYRQALGQGPEFLTYFNYEAQQDKSGLPNDRFSAERPEGSISTLTIQRTEQRDSAMYRCASSFWSVGGQETQYFGPGTRLTVL.

In its sample, this clonotype was seen a few times. The J gene is TRBJ2-3, the V gene TRBV4-3; 14 positions match TRBD2. The V segment lost 4 bases and the J segment 11 bases; nucleotides outside the gene matches: 14. In germline, CDR1 is LGHNA, CDR2 YSLEER. This CDR3 comprises 17 residues. This CDR3 reads CASSRDVGLAGDNEQYF. CDR3 nucleotides: TGCGCCAGCAGCCGAGACGTGGGACTAGCGGGGGACAATGAGCAGTATTTT.

In its sample, this clonotype is large. The V gene is TRBV6-5, the J gene TRBJ2-1; 8 bases agree with TRBD2. Losses at the gene ends were 5 bases for V and 5 bases for J; bases not matched to a gene: 2. CDR1 is MNHEY and CDR2 is SVGAGI in the germline V gene. This CDR3 contains 13 residues. CDR3 amino acids: CASSRSGNNEQFF. As DNA, the CDR3 is TGTGCCAGCAGTCGTAGCGGGAACAATGAGCAGTTCTTC.

This sequence joins TRBV10-3 and TRBJ1-2; TRBD1 matches at 7 bases. Germline V lookup: CDR1 ENHRY, CDR2 SYGVKD. V lost 10 bases to trimming and J lost 4 bases; unmatched junction nucleotides: 12. The CDR3 consists of 14 residues. CDR3 residues: CASSTNRDSYGYTF. In DNA form, the CDR3 reads TGTGCCAGCTCAACGAACCGGGACAGCTATGGCTACACCTTC.

As DNA, the CDR3 is TGTGCCAGCTCACCACTAGCGGGACCCACCTACGAGCAGTACTTC. Encoded protein: CASSPLAGPTYEQYF. The chain is built from TRBV18 and TRBJ2-7; 8 nucleotides agree with TRBD2. This CDR3 contains 15 residues. In germline, CDR1 is KGHSH, CDR2 LQKENI. The V and J ends lost 1 base and 2 bases, in that order; junction bases with no gene match: 4.

The V call is TRBV12-3 or TRBV12-4, the J call TRBJ2-7; 9 nucleotides match TRBD1. With V trimmed by 6 bases and J by 3 bases, 3 bases remained unmatched. The CDR3 sequence is 13 residues long. CDR3: CASRRTGVYEQYF. The CDR3 nucleotides read TGTGCCAGCAGGAGGACAGGGGTCTACGAGCAGTACTTC.

This sequence joins TRBV20-1 and TRBJ2-7, with TRBD1 matching 7 bases. Germline assignment: CDR1 DFQATT and CDR2 SNEGSKA (reference sequence). The ends lost 4 bases at V and 0 bases at J; junction bases unmatched: 6. This CDR3 is built from 14 residues. The CDR3 protein is CSAKAGTASYEQYV. Here the CDR3 DNA reads TGCAGTGCTAAAGCCGGGACAGCCTCCTACGAGCAGTACGTC.

The chain uses TRBV6-1 and TRBJ2-5, with D perhaps matching TRBD1 (6 bases). The germline CDR1 and CDR2 sequences are MNHNS and SASEGT. V lost 1 base and J 4 bases, leaving 13 bases between the germline ends. This CDR3 contains 15 residues. The CDR3 spells CASSEGQTGGETQYF. The CDR3 nucleotides are TGTGCCAGCAGTGAAGGACAGACAGGAGGAGAGACCCAGTACTTC.

By its share, this clonotype is medium-sized. The rearrangement uses TRBV18 and TRBJ1-1; 9 nucleotides line up with TRBD1. From germline, CDR1 is KGHSH and CDR2 LQKENI. V lost 1 base to trimming and J lost 1 base; unmatched junction nucleotides: 4. The CDR3 is 16 amino acids. The CDR3 here is CASSPQGTGTNTEAFF. CDR3 in DNA: TGTGCCAGCTCACCACAGGGGACAGGGACGAACACTGAAGCTTTCTTT.

The chain links TRBV5-6 to TRBJ2-7; 9 nucleotides agree with TRBD1. The CDR3 runs 13 residues. V was pared by 4 bases and J by 6 bases, with 5 bases of the junction left unmatched. The germline V gene has CDR1 SGHDT and CDR2 YYEEEE. The DNA for the CDR3 is TGTGCCAGCAGCCCAGGGACAGGGCGCGAGCAGTACTTC. Translating it yields CASSPGTGREQYF.

This clonotype counts as medium-sized. The chain recombines TRBV3-1 with TRBJ1-5, with 8 bases identical to TRBD1. From germline, CDR1 is LGHDT and CDR2 YNNKEL (reference sequence). V trimming: 4 bases; J trimming: 2 bases; junction bases outside the gene matches: 1. The CDR3 consists of 14 residues. CDR3: CASSLGQGNQPQHF. The CDR3 DNA follows: TGTGCCAGCAGCCTGGGACAGGGCAATCAGCCCCAGCATTTT.

This clonotype is categorized as medium-sized. This chain uses TRBV18 with TRBJ2-7, with TRBD1 matching 7 bases. J gave up 7 bases and V 1 base, and 4 bases lay outside the gene matches. The CDR3 length is 13 residues. Germline lookup yields CDR1 KGHSH and CDR2 LQKENI. The CDR3 is CASSPQIQGEQYV. In nucleotides, the CDR3 is TGTGCCAGCTCACCACAGATACAGGGGGAGCAGTACGTC.

By frequency in the sample, this clonotype is large (0.1 to 1%). The rearrangement links TRBV4-2 to TRBJ2-1; the match to TRBD2 covers 13 bases. The CDR3 runs 14 residues. V dropped 3 bases and J dropped 13; count of bases not matched to a gene: 6. Germline-derived CDR1 and CDR2 are LGHNA and YNFKEQ. CDR3 sequence (DNA): TGTGCCAGCAGCCATGGGACTAGCGGGGCCTCACAGTTCTTC. Translating it yields CASSHGTSGASQFF.

This clonotype is categorized as medium-sized. The chain employs TRBV12-3 or TRBV12-4 and TRBJ1-1, with D unclear. The CDR3 is 13 amino acids. The germline V and J ends were trimmed by 2 bases and 3 bases, with 7 bases remaining between them. The CDR3 protein is CASSLSGYTEAFF. CDR3 DNA sequence: TGTGCCAGCAGTTTATCGGGGTACACTGAAGCTTTCTTT.

The table lists this clonotype with a count of one. This sequence joins TRBV7-2 and TRBJ2-3; weak D call: TRBD2 (6 bases). Germline-derived CDR1 and CDR2 are SGHTA and FQGNSA. V gave up 5 bases and J gave up 1 base, with 22 bases separating them. The CDR3 totals 18 residues. CDR3 coding DNA: TGTGCCAGCAGCGCCTCTCTGAGCAGGGAGGACCGCACAGATACGCAGTATTTT. The encoded protein is CASSASLSREDRTDTQYF. The entire variable domain, with the rest obtained from reference TRBV7-2 and TRBJ2-3, is as follows: GAGVSQSPSNKVTEKGKDVELRCDPISGHTALYWYRQSLGQGLEFLIYFQGNSAPDKSGLPSDRFSAERTGGSVSTLTIQRTQQEDSAVYLCASSASLSREDRTDTQYFGPGTRLTVL.

This clonotype rates as medium-sized. The chain combines TRBV12-3 or TRBV12-4 with TRBJ1-4; unclear D gene. CDR3 size: 14 residues. V lost 4 bases and J lost 7, with 13 bases in between. CDR3: CASSSTWAGEKLFF. DNA for the CDR3: TGTGCCAGCAGTTCTACGTGGGCTGGTGAAAAACTGTTTTTT.

The chain employs TRBV20-1 and TRBJ2-3, with D maybe TRBD2 (6 bases). Trimming shortened V by 1 base and J by 8 bases, and 22 bases separated the two germline ends. This CDR3 region has 16 residues. In germline, CDR1 is DFQATT, CDR2 SNEGSKA (reference sequence). The CDR3 nucleotides read TGCAGTGCTAGAGCCCCCGTGCTAGCTCTGGGAGGTACGCAGTATTTT. Translating gives CSARAPVLALGGTQYF.

V is TRBV2 and J is TRBJ1-6; perhaps TRBD1 as D (6 bases). Trimming took 6 bases from V and 6 from J, leaving 18 bases between them. This CDR3 spans 16 amino acids. In germline, CDR1 is SNHLY, CDR2 FYNNEI. CDR3 DNA sequence: TGTGCCAGCAGGGATAGCGGGGGCACAGCTAATTCACCCCTCCACTTT. It translates to CASRDSGGTANSPLHF.

CDR3 residues: CASSFSSGGNTEAFF. The CDR3 bases are TGTGCCAGCAGTTTCTCTTCGGGGGGGAACACTGAAGCTTTCTTT. J is TRBJ1-1 and V is TRBV12-3 or TRBV12-4; D may be TRBD1 (5 bases). V lost 3 bases and J 1 base, leaving 12 bases between the germline ends. CDR3 length: 15 amino acids.